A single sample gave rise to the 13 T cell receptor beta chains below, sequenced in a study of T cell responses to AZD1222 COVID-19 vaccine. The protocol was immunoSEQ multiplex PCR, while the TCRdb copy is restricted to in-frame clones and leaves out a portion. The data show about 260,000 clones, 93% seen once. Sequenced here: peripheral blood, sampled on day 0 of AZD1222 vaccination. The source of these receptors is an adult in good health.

In DNA, the CDR3 is TGTGCCAGTAGAACAGGGCCTAGCAATCAGCCCCAGCATTTT. Its translation: CASRTGPSNQPQHF. J is TRBJ1-5 and V is TRBV19, with a possible D match to TRBD1 (6 bases). The germline V gene encodes CDR1 LNHDA and CDR2 SQIVND (reference sequence). Trimming took off 6 bases at V and 0 bases at J, with 9 bases between the two ends. The CDR3 spans 14 residues.

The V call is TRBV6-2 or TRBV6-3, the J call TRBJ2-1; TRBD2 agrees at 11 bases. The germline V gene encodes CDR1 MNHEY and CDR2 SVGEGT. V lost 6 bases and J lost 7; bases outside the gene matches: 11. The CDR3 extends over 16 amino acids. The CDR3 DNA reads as TGTGCCAGCAGCTCCCGAGTAGCGGGAGGGAGGAATGAGCAGTTCTTC. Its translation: CASSSRVAGGRNEQFF.

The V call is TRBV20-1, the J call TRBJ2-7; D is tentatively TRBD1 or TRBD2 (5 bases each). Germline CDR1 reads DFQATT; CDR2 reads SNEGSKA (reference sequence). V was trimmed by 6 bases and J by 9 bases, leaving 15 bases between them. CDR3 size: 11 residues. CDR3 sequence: CSATRDVGQYF. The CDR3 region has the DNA TGCAGTGCAACCCGGGACGTCGGGCAGTACTTC.

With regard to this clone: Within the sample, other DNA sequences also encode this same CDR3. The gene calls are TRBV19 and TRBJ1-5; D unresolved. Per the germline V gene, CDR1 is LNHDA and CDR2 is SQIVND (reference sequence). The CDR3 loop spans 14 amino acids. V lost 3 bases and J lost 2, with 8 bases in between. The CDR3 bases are TGTGCCAGTAGTATGGTGGGTGGCAATCAGCCCCAGCATTTT. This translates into CASSMVGGNQPQHF.

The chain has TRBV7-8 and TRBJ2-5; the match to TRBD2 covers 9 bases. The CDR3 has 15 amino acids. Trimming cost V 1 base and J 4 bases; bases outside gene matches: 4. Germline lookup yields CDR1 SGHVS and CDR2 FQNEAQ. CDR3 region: CASSLGAGGGETQYF. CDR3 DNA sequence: TGTGCCAGCAGCTTAGGAGCGGGGGGAGGAGAGACCCAGTACTTC.

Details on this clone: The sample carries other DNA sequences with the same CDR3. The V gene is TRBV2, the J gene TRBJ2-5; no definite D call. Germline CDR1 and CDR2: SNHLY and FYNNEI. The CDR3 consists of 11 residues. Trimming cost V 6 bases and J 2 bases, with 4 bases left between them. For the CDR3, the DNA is TGTGCCAGCAGAGGGCAAGAGACCCAGTACTTC. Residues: CASRGQETQYF.

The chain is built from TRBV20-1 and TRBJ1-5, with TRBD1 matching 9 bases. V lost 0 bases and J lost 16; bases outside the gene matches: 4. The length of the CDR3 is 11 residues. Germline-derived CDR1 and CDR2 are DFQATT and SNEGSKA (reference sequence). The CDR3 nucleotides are TGCAGTGCTAGAGATCAGGACAGGGGACATTTT. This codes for CSARDQDRGHF.

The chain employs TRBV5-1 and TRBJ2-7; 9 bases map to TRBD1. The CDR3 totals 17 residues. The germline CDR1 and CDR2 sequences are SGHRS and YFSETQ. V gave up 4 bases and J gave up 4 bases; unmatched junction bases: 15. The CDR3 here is CASSLLLPGQGFYEQYF. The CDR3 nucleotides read TGCGCCAGCAGCCTGTTATTGCCGGGACAGGGATTTTACGAGCAGTACTTC.

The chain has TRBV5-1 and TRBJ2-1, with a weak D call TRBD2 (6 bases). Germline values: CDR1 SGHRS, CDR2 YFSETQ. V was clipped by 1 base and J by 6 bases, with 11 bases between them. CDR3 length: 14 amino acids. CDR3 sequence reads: CASSLKGGGNEQFF. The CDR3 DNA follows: TGCGCCAGCAGCTTGAAGGGAGGAGGCAATGAGCAGTTCTTC.

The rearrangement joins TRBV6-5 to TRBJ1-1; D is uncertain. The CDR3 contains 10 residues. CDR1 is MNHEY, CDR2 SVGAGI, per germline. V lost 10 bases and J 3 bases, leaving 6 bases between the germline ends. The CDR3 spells CATGYTEAFF. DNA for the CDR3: TGTGCCACGGGGTACACTGAAGCTTTCTTT.

CDR3 nucleotide sequence: TGCGCCAGCATCACAGGGGGTGGCTACACCTTC. This sequence encodes CASITGGGYTF. The gene calls are TRBV23-1 and TRBJ1-2, with 8 nucleotides matching TRBD1. TRBV23-1 is flagged as an ORF with uncertain function. V lost 7 bases, J lost 7 bases, and 2 bases stayed unmatched. The length of the CDR3 is 11 residues.

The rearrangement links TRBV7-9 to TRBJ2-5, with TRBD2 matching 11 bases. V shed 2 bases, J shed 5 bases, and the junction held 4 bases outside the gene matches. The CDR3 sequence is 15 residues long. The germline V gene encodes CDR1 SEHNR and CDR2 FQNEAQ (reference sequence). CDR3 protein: CASSLLAGGNETQYF. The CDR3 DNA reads TGTGCCAGCAGCTTACTAGCGGGAGGTAACGAGACCCAGTACTTC.

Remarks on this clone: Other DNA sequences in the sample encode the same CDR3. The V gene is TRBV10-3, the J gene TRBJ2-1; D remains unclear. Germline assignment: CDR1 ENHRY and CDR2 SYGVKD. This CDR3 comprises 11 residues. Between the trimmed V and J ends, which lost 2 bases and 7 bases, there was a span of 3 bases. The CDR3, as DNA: TGTGCCATCAGTGAGCTTAATGAGCAGTTCTTC. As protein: CAISELNEQFF.